Listed here are 13 T cell receptor beta chains from one sample, sequenced in a study of vaccination and CD4 T cells after COVID-19. Their specific antigens are unknown. Sequencing of the DNA from cultured CD4+ T cells was carried out with the Oncomine TCR Beta short-read assay. MiXCR, applied by TCRdb to the PCR reads, yields one record per CDR3 protein. The sample holds under 8,500 distinct CDR3 sequences, around two fifths seen once. Noted treatment: roughly 11-day PBMC culture with coronavirus spike peptide pools or control peptides (ViraFEST assay). CD4+ T-cell collection from the unexposed donor predated the COVID-19 pandemic (2011-2018). The material sequenced was CD4+ T cells from blood, cultured in vitro. These receptors were obtained from a human donor in good health.

J is TRBJ1-2 and V is TRBV2; TRBD1 is a possible D gene (6 bases). V was shortened by 6 bases and J by 4 bases, with 18 bases between the two germline ends. The CDR3 runs 15 residues. Germline assignment: CDR1 SNHLY and CDR2 FYNNEI. The CDR3 region has the DNA TGTGCCAGCAGGGGGGGGCAGGGTGAGACCTATGGCTACACCTTC. Residues: CASRGGQGETYGYTF. The full variable domain, rest sourced from reference TRBV2 and TRBJ1-2, is EPEVTQTPSHQVTQMGQEVILRCVPISNHLYFYWYRQILGQKVEFLVSFYNNEISEKSEIFDDQFSVERPDGSNFTLKIRSTKLEDSAMYFCASRGGQGETYGYTFGSGTRLTVV.

This clonotype was seen more than once but under ten times. The rearrangement links TRBV6-5 to TRBJ2-4; 8 bases are shared with TRBD1. The CDR3 contains 18 residues. Germline assignment: CDR1 MNHEY and CDR2 SVGAGI. After removal of 1 base from V and 0 bases from J, the junction contained 8 bases not matched to a gene. CDR3 amino acids: CASSYYGTGHLAKNIQYF. As DNA, the CDR3 is TGTGCCAGCAGTTACTATGGGACAGGACACCTAGCCAAAAACATTCAGTACTTC.

This chain links TRBV6-1 with TRBJ1-6; D might be TRBD1 (6 bases). Between the trimmed V and J ends, which lost 6 bases and 3 bases, there was a span of 12 bases. The CDR3 sequence is 15 residues long. CDR1 is MNHNS and CDR2 is SASEGT in the germline V gene. The CDR3 coding sequence is TGTGCCAGCAGAGGGGGGCCCAACTATAATTCACCCCTCCACTTT. Residues: CASRGGPNYNSPLHF.

This chain joins TRBV24-1 and TRBJ1-5, with TRBD1 identical over 10 bases. The CDR3 sequence is 16 residues long. V gave up 9 bases and J gave up 4 bases; unmatched junction bases: 11. Germline assignment: CDR1 KGHDR and CDR2 SFDVKD. CDR3 sequence reads: CATSPGQGPTNQPQHF. Here the CDR3 DNA reads TGTGCCACCTCCCCGGGACAGGGGCCGACGAATCAGCCCCAGCATTTT.

The chain couples TRBV6-2 or TRBV6-3 to TRBJ1-1, with D uncertain. Trimming took 2 bases from V and 1 from J, leaving 5 bases between them. The CDR3 consists of 13 residues. Germline CDR1 is MNHEY and CDR2 is SVGEGT. This chain's CDR3 is CASSYRQNTEAFF. For the CDR3, the DNA is TGTGCCAGCAGTTACCGCCAGAACACTGAAGCTTTCTTT.

The genes are TRBV6-5 and TRBJ2-7, with TRBD2 as a possible D gene (6 bases). CDR1 MNHEY and CDR2 SVGAGI come from the germline V gene. The CDR3 contains 15 residues. Deletions cut 2 bases from V and 0 bases from J, with 11 bases between. The CDR3 reads CASSYGRKSSYEQYF. CDR3 nucleotide sequence: TGTGCCAGCAGTTACGGGAGGAAGAGCTCCTACGAGCAGTACTTC.

This chain joins TRBV29-1 and TRBJ2-3, with unresolved D. This CDR3 spans 11 amino acids. Deletions cut 4 bases from V and 4 bases from J, with 6 bases between. Germline CDR1 reads SQVTM; CDR2 reads ANQGSEA. The CDR3 region is CSVVSADTQYF. CDR3 sequence (DNA): TGCAGCGTTGTCAGCGCAGATACGCAGTATTTT.

This clonotype has just a few counts. The chain combines TRBV20-1 with TRBJ2-7; D is perhaps TRBD2 (6 bases). Germline V gene sequence: CDR1 DFQATT, CDR2 SNEGSKA (reference sequence). V was pared by 6 bases and J by 3 bases, with 15 bases between. CDR3 length equals 13 residues. The CDR3 region has the DNA TGCAGTGCCTTATCTCCCGGGGGCTACGAGCAGTACTTC. This translates into CSALSPGGYEQYF.

CDR3 sequence: CASRIRQNTGELFF. The CDR3 nucleotides are TGTGCCAGCAGGATACGACAGAACACCGGGGAGCTGTTTTTT. The chain has TRBV2 and TRBJ2-2; no clear D gene. Germline-derived CDR1 and CDR2 are SNHLY and FYNNEI. The CDR3 contains 14 residues. Trimming took off 6 bases at V and 1 base at J, with 9 bases between the two ends.

The CDR3 DNA is TGCGCCAGCAGCTTGGAAAGCTATGGCTACACCTTC. It codes for CASSLESYGYTF. The chain employs TRBV5-1 and TRBJ1-2; the D is unclear. Germline CDR1 and CDR2: SGHRS and YFSETQ. The CDR3 is 12 amino acids. The ends were cut back, 0 bases at V and 4 bases at J, with 4 bases in the middle.

In its sample, this clonotype was seen a few times. The rearrangement joins TRBV20-1 to TRBJ2-5; the D call may be TRBD1 or TRBD2 (5 bases each). V lost 6 bases and J 0 bases, leaving 14 bases between the germline ends. CDR3 size: 14 residues. Germline-derived CDR1 and CDR2 are DFQATT and SNEGSKA (reference sequence). This chain's CDR3 is CSAPPGTHQETQYF. For the CDR3, the DNA is TGCAGTGCCCCTCCCGGGACCCACCAAGAGACCCAGTACTTC.

The CDR3 coding sequence is TGCAGTGCCCCACCGGGACAGGGGCCTACCTATGGCTACACCTTC. It translates to CSAPPGQGPTYGYTF. The rearrangement links TRBV20-1 to TRBJ1-2; 10 bases align to TRBD1. Unmatched junction bases numbered 11, after V lost 6 bases and J lost 4 bases. Germline V lookup: CDR1 DFQATT, CDR2 SNEGSKA (reference sequence). The CDR3 has 15 amino acids.

This clonotype has a handful of counts. The chain links TRBV7-2 to TRBJ1-2; the D is unclear. Trimming pared 5 bases from V and 6 bases from J, leaving 10 bases between. The CDR3 runs to 12 residues. Germline V gene data show CDR1 as SGHTA and CDR2 as FQGNSA. CDR3 DNA sequence: TGTGCCAGCAGCCCCTGGTCGGATGGCTACACCTTC. It codes for CASSPWSDGYTF.